This T cell receptor (beta chain) was captured in a study of cytomegalovirus exposure and HLA in healthy donors. The CDR3 extends over 15 amino acids. Looked up from germline, CDR1 is GTSNPN and CDR2 is SVGIG (reference sequence). Trimming took off 3 bases at V and 1 base at J, with 13 bases between the two ends. The PCR used 60 Vbeta and 13 Jbeta primers. Method: immunoSEQ multiplex PCR; TCRdb's copy keeps in-frame clones and lacks some. Of under 250,000 clones listed, around 80% are singletons. Sequences were obtained from PBMCs. The sequence came from a boy aged 5-17 years in good health and CMV-seronegative. This chain connects TRBV30 to TRBJ1-3, with D tentatively TRBD1 (6 bases). This CDR3 reads CAWSQGGSSGNTIYF. DNA for the CDR3: TGTGCCTGGAGCCAAGGGGGTTCGTCTGGAAACACCATATATTTT.